The subject of this entry is one T cell receptor (beta chain). Its antigen is not yet known. There are no base qualities to consult, and no much larger clone falls within one base. RNA was extracted using the RNeasy kit, and roughly 0.5 to 1 ug of the RNA was reverse transcribed with random hexamers. The immunoSEQ multiplex PCR assay, which covers 54 Vbeta and 13 Jbeta segments, was used to amplify TCR beta CDR3 regions. PCR amplification bias was corrected using a synthetic template baseline for primer optimization and computational correction. In the paper's pipeline: Reads were annotated to V, D and J genes per IMGT and analyzed with immunoSEQ Analyzer, keeping only productive sequences. Clonality was computed as one minus Shannon entropy normalized by log2 of the number of productive unique sequences. Public and private clones were assessed among the 100 most prevalent clones of each patient and control. Clones were defined as Susac-specific if absent from the healthy and MS cohorts, from 1052 published viral clones and from other ImmuneACCESS disease sequences. Using fastp at Q25 and MiXCR, TCRdb reprocessed the public reads and kept productive beta chains. CDR3 protein sequences are deduplicated, and each keeps its most common genes and DNA. None of the V and J calls come from the authors' own analysis; TCRdb made them. For this sample the table gives 65,000 to 85,000 distinct CDR3 sequences, of which over 85% were detected only once. In total, the top ten clones hold around 0.45% of the sample.

The data derive from a study of CD8 T cells in Susac syndrome (dated by TCRdb to between 2018 and 2021). Regarding the research as a whole: Among the sequenced Susac syndrome patients, about six had clinically active disease and eight were in clinical remission. At blood withdrawal, Susac syndrome patients were therapy-naive, treated with corticosteroids (with IVIg additionally given to some), or treated with IVIg alone. The study used repertoire sequencing to test whether antigen drove CD8+ T cell activation and differentiation in Susac syndrome. The clonality of the CD8+ T cell repertoire was compared across over 10 healthy donors, around 14 Susac syndrome patients and roughly 16 multiple sclerosis patients. The research as a whole found: Looking at Susac-specific public clones, the researchers identified approximately 15 in the total CD8+ repertoire and about 5 in the CD8+ TEMRA repertoire. Clonal expansion was seen in Susac syndrome CD8+ repertoires, peaking in CD8+ TEMRA cells and being greater in clinically active patients than in remitting ones. The study acknowledged that relatively few individuals were included in the TCR sequencing and HLA analysis.

V loses 9 bases of germline sequence and J loses 1 base, and the interval between the two ends is 16 bases. The CDR3 sequence holds 15 residues, the cysteine and phenylalanine included. The retained sequence is limited to the CDR3, 45 bases, with the frame set at the first base. Based on the germline V gene (reference sequence), the CDR1 and CDR2 sequences are LNHDA and SQIVND. High-throughput TCR beta sequencing profiled peripheral blood CD8+ and CD4+ T cells from healthy donors, Susac syndrome patients and multiple sclerosis patients. The Susac syndrome patients fulfilled recently defined diagnostic criteria for definite or probable disease. Bulk CD8+ and CD4+ T cells were purified by magnetic negative isolation, whereas CD8+ TEMRA cells were enriched by FACS. Blood was collected in EDTA tubes and processed within 24 hours, with PBMCs isolated through density gradient centrifugation. PBMCs intended for TCR sequencing were frozen in liquid nitrogen and were later thawed in a 37 degrees C water bath. The sorted or isolated CD4+, CD8+ and CD8+ TEMRA cells had a purity of 90% or higher.

The rearrangement joined TRBV19 to TRBJ1-5; the D gene lacks a confident call. Sequenced input: CD8+ T cells from PBMCs. The sequence was obtained from a human donor with Susac syndrome. Read as DNA, the sequence is TGTGCCAGCTCCCCGTCGGACGGCAGCAATCAGCCCCAGCATTTT. This translates into CASSPSDGSNQPQHF. Reference TRBV19 and TRBJ1-5 proteins supply the regions before and after the CDR3; the full variable domain is: DGGITQSPKYLFRKEGQNVTLSCEQNLNHDAMYWYRQDPGQGLRLIYYSQIVNDFQKGDIAEGYSVSREKKESFPLTVTSAQKNPTAFYLCASSPSDGSNQPQHFGDGTRLSIL.